This section outlines one T cell receptor (beta chain) sequence together with its context. As yet, its antigen is unknown. This sample stems from a study of cytotoxic CD8 clonotypes in ibrutinib-treated CLL. Study conclusions and caveats: Once treatment began, public clonotypes, which were uncommon, contracted or stayed stable. While tracking circulating CD8+ T-cell counts, baseline clonality exceeded that of age-matched healthy donors.

This CDR3 is built from 15 residues. Deletions cut 6 bases from V and 6 bases from J, with 18 bases between. The germline V gene encodes CDR1 MNHNY and CDR2 SVGAGI (reference sequence). Data came from immunoSEQ multiplex PCR; TCRdb stores just in-frame clones and leaves some out. The data hold approximately 130,000 clones, with approximately 81% observed a single time. Material: PBMCs, obtained after 24 months of ibrutinib treatment. The chain links TRBV6-6 to TRBJ1-5; possible D gene TRBD1, 6 bases. This clonotype was sampled from a human donor with chronic lymphocytic leukemia. The CDR3 reads CASSPRTDSRQPQHF. DNA for the CDR3: TGTGCCAGCAGCCCTAGGACAGATTCTCGTCAGCCCCAGCATTTT.